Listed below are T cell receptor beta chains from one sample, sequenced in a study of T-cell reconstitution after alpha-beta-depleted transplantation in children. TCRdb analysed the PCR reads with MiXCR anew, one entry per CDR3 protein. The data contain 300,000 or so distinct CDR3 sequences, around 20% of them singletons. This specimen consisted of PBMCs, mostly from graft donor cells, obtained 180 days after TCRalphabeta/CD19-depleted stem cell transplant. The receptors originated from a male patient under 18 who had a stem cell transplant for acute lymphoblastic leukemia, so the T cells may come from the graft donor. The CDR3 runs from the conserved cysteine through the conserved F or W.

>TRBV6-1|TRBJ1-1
CASTQTGWTEAFF
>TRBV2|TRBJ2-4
CASSRQGVDIQYF
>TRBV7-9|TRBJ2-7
CASSIRQGEGQYF
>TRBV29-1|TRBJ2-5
CSVEVPDRASQETQYF
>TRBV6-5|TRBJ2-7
CASSYSRTSYSYEQYF
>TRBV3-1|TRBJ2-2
CASSPILAGGDTGELFF
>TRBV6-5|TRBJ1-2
CASIRTGGIYGYTF
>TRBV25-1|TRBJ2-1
CASGVTFSSYNEQFF
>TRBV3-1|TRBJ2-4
CASSQDRRELAKNIQYF
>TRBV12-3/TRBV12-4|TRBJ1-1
CASKQGGTEAFF
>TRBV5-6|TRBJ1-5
CASSRDRGTQPQHF
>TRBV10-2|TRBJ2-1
CASSGRDRVFYSYNEQFF
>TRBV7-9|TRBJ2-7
CASSFSRDEDEQYF
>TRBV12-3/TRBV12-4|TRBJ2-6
CASSFHISGANVLTF
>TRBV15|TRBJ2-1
CATSRVGNEQFF
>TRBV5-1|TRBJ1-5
CASSRGPGQGSYSNQPQHF
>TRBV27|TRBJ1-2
CASSFGTATGYTF
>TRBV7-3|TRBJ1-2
CASGEQGLDYGYTF
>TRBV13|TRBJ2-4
CASSLGRGLAKNIQYF
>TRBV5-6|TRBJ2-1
CASSSFVTAYNEQFF
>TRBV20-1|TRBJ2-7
CSAYRDRGKHEQYF
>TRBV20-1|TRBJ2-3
CSARDGGRGTDTQYF
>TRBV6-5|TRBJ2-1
CASSYLGTGDYNEQFF
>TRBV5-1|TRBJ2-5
CASSLDYRETQYF
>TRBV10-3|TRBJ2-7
CAISPTGSYEQYF
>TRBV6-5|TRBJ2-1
CASSYWDSYGSGEQFF
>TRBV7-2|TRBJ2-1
CASSLIPGGYNEQFF
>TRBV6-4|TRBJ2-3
CAISGRLLTDTQYF
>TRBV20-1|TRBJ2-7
CSAEGTTTYEQYF
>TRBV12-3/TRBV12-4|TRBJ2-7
CASSLSGVPYEQYF
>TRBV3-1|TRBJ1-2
CASSQELPWARYGYTF
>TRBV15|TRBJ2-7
CATSRHPGLAGGGKTYEQYF
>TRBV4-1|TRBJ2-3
CASSQVSGRTDTQYF
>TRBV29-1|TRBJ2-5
CSVGKAGGVETQYF
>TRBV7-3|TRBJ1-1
CASSLTGGDPRGIAEAFF
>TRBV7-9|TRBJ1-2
CASSFLNANYGYTF
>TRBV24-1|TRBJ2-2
CATSDGPGKTGELFF
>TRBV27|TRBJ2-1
CASSASWAGGPYNEQFF
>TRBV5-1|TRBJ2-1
CASSSLSPNEQFF
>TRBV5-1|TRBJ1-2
CASSITGGSGYTF
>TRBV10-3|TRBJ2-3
CAIKSTDTQYF
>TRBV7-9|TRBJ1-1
CASSLVGFAEAFF
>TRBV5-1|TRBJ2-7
CASRNDGIYEQYF
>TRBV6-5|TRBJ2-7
CASSYSRGAGGHHEQYF
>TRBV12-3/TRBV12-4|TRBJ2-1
CASTPWLVASLKEQFF
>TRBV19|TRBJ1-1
CASTLREGTDTEAFF
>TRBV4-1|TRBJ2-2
CASSQGLVRTGELFF